The present entry profiles one TCR beta chain with its context. The sample comes from a study of blood T cell repertoires in COVID-19. Study in general: Collection of acute and convalescent COVID-19 samples took place in the United States, Italy and Spain.

Seattle enrolled patients during active infection and tracked them longitudinally. Sequencing was performed with immunoSEQ multiplex PCR; in TCRdb, only in-frame clones are kept and a portion is missing. Here the sample spans 50,000 to 75,000 clones, roughly 78% being singletons. With 2 bases removed from V and 7 bases from J, the gap between germline ends came to 20 bases. Germline CDR1 and CDR2: MDHEN and SYDVKM. The CDR3 is made up of 16 amino acids. The receptor's source is a man in his sixties with COVID-19, enrolled during active disease. Sequences were obtained from peripheral blood. The rearrangement uses TRBV28 and TRBJ1-2; D may be TRBD1 (5 bases). The CDR3 is CASSLPGGGQGGGYTF. Written as DNA, the CDR3 is TGTGCCAGCAGTTTACCCGGAGGAGGGCAGGGAGGTGGCTACACCTTC.